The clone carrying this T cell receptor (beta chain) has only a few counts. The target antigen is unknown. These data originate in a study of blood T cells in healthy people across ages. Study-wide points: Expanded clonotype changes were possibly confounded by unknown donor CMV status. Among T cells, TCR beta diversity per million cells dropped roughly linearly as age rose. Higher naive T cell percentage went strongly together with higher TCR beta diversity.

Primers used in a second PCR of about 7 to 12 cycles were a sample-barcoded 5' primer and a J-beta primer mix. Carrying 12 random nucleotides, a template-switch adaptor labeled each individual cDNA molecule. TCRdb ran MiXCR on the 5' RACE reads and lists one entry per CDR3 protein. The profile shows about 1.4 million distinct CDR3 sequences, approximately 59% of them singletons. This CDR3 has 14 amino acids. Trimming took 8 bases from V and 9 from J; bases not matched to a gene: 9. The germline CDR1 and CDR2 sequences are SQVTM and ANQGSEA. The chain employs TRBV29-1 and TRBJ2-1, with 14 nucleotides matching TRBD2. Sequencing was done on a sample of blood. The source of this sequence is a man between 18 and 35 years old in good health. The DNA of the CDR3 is TGCAGCACTTTCGGACTAGCGGGAGGTAGTGAGCAGTTCTTC. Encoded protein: CSTFGLAGGSEQFF.